A single sample is the source of the 21 T cell receptor beta chains below, sequenced in a study of T cell clones after liver transplantation. This table comes from immunoSEQ multiplex PCR, and its TCRdb copy is limited to in-frame clones, with some not included. The data hold about 120,000 clones, with roughly nine tenths observed a single time. The material sequenced was CD4+ T cells from blood, taken 12 months after liver transplant. The receptors stem from a human patient who received a liver transplant. Among the T cells, some may be from the graft donor.

V is TRBV5-1 and J is TRBJ2-1; tentatively, D is TRBD1 (6 bases). From germline, CDR1 is SGHRS and CDR2 YFSETQ. V was shortened by 5 bases and J by 6 bases, with 18 bases between the two germline ends. The CDR3 has 15 residues. The CDR3 sequence is CASRLTPQGTNEQFF. For the CDR3, the DNA is TGCGCCAGCAGACTCACCCCACAGGGTACCAATGAGCAGTTCTTC.

The chain couples TRBV27 to TRBJ2-3; D might be TRBD2 (5 bases). Germline V gives CDR1 MNHEY, CDR2 SMNVEV (reference sequence). The CDR3 covers 16 residues. V lost 0 bases, J lost 0 bases, and 10 bases lay in between. CDR3 bases: TGTGCCAGCAGTTTATCTCGGCGGACTAGCACAGATACGCAGTATTTT. This codes for CASSLSRRTSTDTQYF.

The chain combines TRBV11-2 with TRBJ2-3; 11 bases are shared with TRBD2. The CDR3 has 18 residues. V shed 3 bases and J 4 bases; nucleotides not matched to a gene: 12. CDR1 and CDR2 from the germline V gene are SGHAT and FQNNGV. For the CDR3, the DNA is TGTGCCAGCAGCTTTTTGGCTAGCGGGAGGCGGTACGCAGATACGCAGTATTTT. This encodes CASSFLASGRRYADTQYF.

This sequence joins TRBV11-3 and TRBJ2-5; no firm D call. The CDR3 contains 12 residues. Germline V lookup: CDR1 SGHNT, CDR2 YENEEA. V lost 2 bases and J lost 4, with 5 bases in between. CDR3 residues: CASSLSGETQYF. For the CDR3, the DNA is TGTGCCAGCAGCTTAAGTGGAGAGACCCAGTACTTC.

The chain employs TRBV6-5 and TRBJ2-7, with TRBD2 identical over 11 bases. Unmatched junction bases numbered 8, after V lost 4 bases and J lost 3 bases. There are 16 residues in the CDR3. In germline, CDR1 is MNHEY, CDR2 SVGAGI. CDR3 nucleotides: TGTGCCAGCAGTTTAGATAGCGGGAGGGTTCACTACGAGCAGTACTTC. It encodes CASSLDSGRVHYEQYF.

CDR3: CASSATPQGEQFF. CDR3 coding DNA: TGTGCCAGCAGCGCGACCCCGCAGGGTGAGCAGTTCTTC. The chain is built from TRBV9 and TRBJ2-1, with a weak D call TRBD1 (5 bases). Trimming took off 3 bases at V and 9 bases at J, with 13 bases between the two ends. Germline values: CDR1 SGDLS, CDR2 YYNGEE. The CDR3 has 13 residues.

The V and J genes are TRBV29-1 and TRBJ2-7; D may be TRBD1 (5 bases). V lost 2 bases to trimming and J lost 2 bases, with 10 bases between them. Germline lookup yields CDR1 SQVTM and CDR2 ANQGSEA. The CDR3 has 13 residues. The CDR3 nucleotides read TGCAGCGTTGAATCGGCAGGGACCTACGAGCAGTACTTC. This encodes CSVESAGTYEQYF.

The chain combines TRBV5-1 with TRBJ2-2, with D possibly matching TRBD1 (5 bases). Deletions cut 1 base from V and 0 bases from J, with 10 bases between. Germline loops: CDR1 SGHRS, CDR2 YFSETQ. This CDR3 is built from 16 residues. The DNA of the CDR3 is TGCGCCAGCAGCTTGAAGGGGCCCGCGAACACCGGGGAGCTGTTTTTT. It translates to CASSLKGPANTGELFF. Looking up the rest from reference TRBV5-1 and TRBJ2-2 gives the full variable domain: KAGVTQTPRYLIKTRGQQVTLSCSPISGHRSVSWYQQTPGQGLQFLFEYFSETQRNKGNFPGRFSGRQFSNSRSEMNVSTLELGDSALYLCASSLKGPANTGELFFGEGSRLTVL.

The chain has TRBV5-4 and TRBJ1-5; D ambiguous. The CDR3 extends over 15 amino acids. The germline V gene has CDR1 SGHNT and CDR2 YYREEE (reference sequence). V lost 0 bases and J 6 bases, leaving 13 bases between the germline ends. CDR3 in amino acids: CASSLDRQQSQPQHF. The CDR3 bases are TGTGCCAGCAGCTTGGATCGGCAGCAGAGTCAGCCCCAGCATTTT.

The genes are TRBV10-1 and TRBJ2-7; D is unclear. Germline CDR1 WNHNN, CDR2 SYGVQD (reference sequence). V was trimmed by 3 bases and J by 4 bases, leaving 13 bases between them. The CDR3 sequence is 14 residues long. The CDR3 DNA reads TGCGCCAGCAGTGACCCCATGGTCCCATACGAGCAGTACTTC. This translates into CASSDPMVPYEQYF.

The chain employs TRBV21-1 and TRBJ1-2; the listed D gene, TRBD1, was not tested against the DNA. TRBV21-1 is designated a pseudogene. The CDR3 has 17 residues. The CDR3 is CASGRRSGTGDYYGYTF. The DNA of the CDR3 is TGTGCCAGCGGCAGAAGATCCGGGACAGGGGATTACTATGGCTACACCTTC.

This clone was found a few times. The J gene is TRBJ1-5, the V gene TRBV6-6, with 8 bases aligning to TRBD1. Germline-derived CDR1 and CDR2 are MNHNY and SVGAGI (reference sequence). The length of the CDR3 is 14 residues. V was clipped by 5 bases and J by 6 bases; unmatched bases: 6. CDR3 bases: TGTGCCAGCAGTGGACAGGGTGAAACTCAGCCCCAGCATTTT. Translation: CASSGQGETQPQHF.

V gene TRBV9 combines with J gene TRBJ1-1, with D possibly matching TRBD1 (5 bases). V gave up 3 bases and J gave up 0 bases, with 6 bases separating them. Germline V gene lookup returns CDR1 SGDLS and CDR2 YYNGEE. The CDR3 is 13 amino acids. The DNA of the CDR3 is TGTGCCAGCAGCGCGGGGGTGAACACTGAAGCTTTCTTT. The encoded protein is CASSAGVNTEAFF.

V gene TRBV5-4 combines with J gene TRBJ2-3, with no clear D. This CDR3 has 13 amino acids. V dropped 4 bases and J dropped 6 bases, with 12 bases sitting between them. Germline CDR1 is SGHNT and CDR2 is YYREEE (reference sequence). The CDR3: CASSTSPADTQYF. The CDR3 region has the DNA TGTGCCAGCAGCACAAGCCCCGCGGATACGCAGTATTTT.

The chain carries TRBV27 and TRBJ2-5; D is undetermined. CDR1 is MNHEY, CDR2 SMNVEV, per germline (reference sequence). Trimming left V 0 bases short and J 2 bases short, with 10 bases between. This CDR3 has 15 residues. In DNA form, the CDR3 reads TGTGCCAGCAGTTTATCCCGACAAATACAAGAGACCCAGTACTTC. It yields the protein CASSLSRQIQETQYF.

The rearrangement links TRBV19 to TRBJ2-1, with 8 bases that match TRBD2. This CDR3 spans 14 amino acids. Germline CDR1 LNHDA, CDR2 SQIVND (reference sequence). V lost 5 bases and J lost 4; bases outside the gene matches: 4. For the CDR3, the DNA is TGTGCCAGTAGTGGCGGGAGGAGGTACAATGAGCAGTTCTTC. Translating it yields CASSGGRRYNEQFF.

This chain connects TRBV7-3 to TRBJ2-2; 9 bases agree with TRBD2. The CDR3 is 16 residues long. Germline lookup yields CDR1 SGHTA and CDR2 FQGTGA. With V trimmed by 7 bases and J by 4 bases, 10 bases remained unmatched. CDR3 nucleotide sequence: TGTGCCAGCACCCCCTATGCGACTAGCGGCACCGGGGAGCTGTTTTTT. This codes for CASTPYATSGTGELFF.

The genes are TRBV4-2 and TRBJ1-2; D is perhaps TRBD1 (5 bases). CDR3 size: 16 residues. Germline CDR1 is LGHNA and CDR2 is YNFKEQ. V was clipped by 4 bases and J by 4 bases, with 19 bases between them. Here the CDR3 reads CASSREVDGAVYGYTF. CDR3 coding DNA: TGTGCCAGCAGCCGAGAGGTAGACGGGGCGGTCTATGGCTACACCTTC.

The genes are TRBV28 and TRBJ1-4; the match to TRBD1 covers 10 bases. The germline CDR1 and CDR2 sequences are MDHEN and SYDVKM. With 2 bases clipped from V and 7 bases from J, the junction kept 4 bases outside the gene matches. The CDR3 totals 15 residues. The DNA of the CDR3 is TGTGCCAGCAGTTTACCCGGGACAGGGGTTGAAAAACTGTTTTTT. It translates to CASSLPGTGVEKLFF.

This chain joins TRBV6-6 and TRBJ2-5, with D possibly called TRBD1 or TRBD2 (5 bases each). Germline lookup yields CDR1 MNHNY and CDR2 SVGAGI (reference sequence). This CDR3 has 15 amino acids. Between the trimmed V and J ends, which lost 2 bases and 2 bases, there was a span of 12 bases. The CDR3 sequence is CASSYGGPVQETQYF. The DNA of the CDR3 is TGTGCCAGCAGTTACGGGGGACCTGTACAAGAGACCCAGTACTTC.

CDR3 protein: CASRATGPTTIAYEQYF. CDR3 bases: TGTGCCAGCAGAGCGACAGGTCCCACAACCATCGCCTACGAGCAGTACTTC. The chain recombines TRBV2 with TRBJ2-7; TRBD1 is a possible D gene (6 bases). V lost 6 bases, J lost 2 bases, and 23 bases lay in between. Germline CDR1 reads SNHLY; CDR2 reads FYNNEI. This CDR3 contains 17 residues.